A selection of T cell receptor beta chains follows, all from one sample in a study of T cell changes during pregnancy in multiple sclerosis. Sequencing was performed with immunoSEQ multiplex PCR; in TCRdb, only in-frame clones are kept and a portion is missing. The sample contains roughly 66,000 clones, around 92% of which appear only once. Specimen: peripheral blood, collected in the first trimester of pregnancy. Every receptor here comes from a female donor with multiple sclerosis, enrolled in a pregnancy study. The CDR3 runs from the conserved cysteine through the conserved F or W. Fields, in order: J gene, D gene, clone size, V gene, CDR3 protein, CDR3 DNA. D genes are given only for firm matches. Clone size is given for some rows only: seen once, a few or many times, or a class if the clone is expanded.

J: TRBJ2-1
D: TRBD2
size: .
V: TRBV19
CDR3: CASSTTSGSYNEQFF
DNA: TGTGCCAGTAGTACTACTAGCGGGAGTTACAATGAGCAGTTCTTC

J: TRBJ1-5
D: .
size: .
V: TRBV5-6
CDR3: CASSGSPDTRQPQHF
DNA: TGTGCCAGCAGCGGGTCCCCGGACACGAGGCAGCCCCAGCATTTT

J: TRBJ2-2
D: .
size: .
V: TRBV4-1
CDR3: CASSPTHTGELFF
DNA: TGCGCCAGCAGTCCTACCCACACCGGGGAGCTGTTTTTT

J: TRBJ2-5
D: .
size: .
V: TRBV7-9
CDR3: CASSLINREQTQYF
DNA: TGTGCCAGCAGCTTAATTAACAGGGAACAGACCCAGTACTTC

J: TRBJ2-5
D: TRBD2
size: .
V: TRBV27
CDR3: CASSLSWTSGRKTQYF
DNA: TGTGCCAGCAGTTTATCTTGGACTAGCGGGAGGAAGACCCAGTACTTC

J: TRBJ2-4
D: TRBD2
size: .
V: TRBV28
CDR3: CASSLGRRGENIQYF
DNA: TGTGCCAGCAGTTTAGGACGGCGGGGGGAAAACATTCAGTACTTC

J: TRBJ2-3
D: TRBD2
size: .
V: TRBV7-8
CDR3: CASRSLAGAADTQYF
DNA: TGTGCCAGCAGATCACTAGCGGGAGCGGCAGATACGCAGTATTTT

J: TRBJ2-5
D: .
size: .
V: TRBV7-2
CDR3: CASSTGQGGETQYF
DNA: TGTGCCAGCAGCACCGGACAGGGAGGGGAGACCCAGTACTTC

J: TRBJ1-1
D: .
size: few
V: TRBV27
CDR3: CASHGNTEAFF
DNA: TGTGCCAGCCACGGGAACACTGAAGCTTTCTTT

J: TRBJ2-3
D: .
size: .
V: TRBV6-1
CDR3: CASSSRDTVDTQYF
DNA: TGTGCCAGCAGTTCCCGGGACACAGTAGATACGCAGTATTTT

J: TRBJ2-4
D: TRBD1
size: .
V: TRBV28
CDR3: CASNTDRGPNIQYF
DNA: TGTGCCAGCAATACGGACAGGGGACCAAACATTCAGTACTTC

J: TRBJ2-3
D: TRBD2
size: .
V: TRBV30
CDR3: CAWRGGLAGEKIRTDTQYF
DNA: TGTGCCTGGAGAGGGGGACTAGCGGGAGAAAAGATTCGCACAGATACGCAGTATTTT

J: TRBJ2-3
D: .
size: .
V: TRBV6-1
CDR3: CASSARRDGTDTQYF
DNA: TGTGCCAGCAGTGCTAGGAGGGACGGGACAGATACGCAGTATTTT

J: TRBJ2-7
D: TRBD2
size: .
V: TRBV4-3
CDR3: CASSQDGRGRAGEQYF
DNA: TGCGCCAGCAGCCAAGATGGGAGGGGAAGAGCCGGCGAGCAGTACTTC

J: TRBJ2-7
D: TRBD2
size: .
V: TRBV4-2
CDR3: CASSQQLAGGIYEQYF
DNA: TGTGCCAGCAGCCAGCAACTAGCGGGAGGGATCTACGAGCAGTACTTC

J: TRBJ2-7
D: TRBD2
size: once
V: TRBV27
CDR3: CASTPGGAGREQYF
DNA: TGTGCCAGCACACCCGGGGGGGCCGGGAGGGAGCAGTACTTC

J: TRBJ2-3
D: TRBD2
size: .
V: TRBV4-2
CDR3: CASSQVLAGGTDTQYF
DNA: TGTGCCAGCAGCCAAGTACTAGCGGGAGGAACAGATACGCAGTATTTT

J: TRBJ2-2
D: .
size: .
V: TRBV28
CDR3: CASRLTTGELFF
DNA: TGTGCCAGCAGACTAACCACCGGGGAGCTGTTTTTT